The clone carrying this T cell receptor (beta chain) was detected ten times or more. The sequenced fragment ends 3 residues before the CDR3 boundary, so the rest is inferred from the germline J gene. Sequencing was performed with immunoSEQ multiplex PCR; in TCRdb, only in-frame clones are kept and a portion is missing. The specimen has more than 35,000 clones, none found just once. This sample is drawn from a study of T cell clonality in common variable immunodeficiency. The CDR3 totals 13 residues. V shed 6 bases and J 1 base; nucleotides not matched to a gene: 4. Germline assignment: CDR1 DFQATT and CDR2 SNEGSKA (reference sequence).

The source material was peripheral blood mononuclear cells. The receptor comes from a person aged 18-70 years in good health. The rearrangement joins TRBV20-1 to TRBJ2-5; the match to TRBD1 covers 8 bases. CDR3: CSATGEIQETQYF. The DNA read from the CDR3 is TGCAGTGCGACAGGGGAGATCCAAGAGACC.